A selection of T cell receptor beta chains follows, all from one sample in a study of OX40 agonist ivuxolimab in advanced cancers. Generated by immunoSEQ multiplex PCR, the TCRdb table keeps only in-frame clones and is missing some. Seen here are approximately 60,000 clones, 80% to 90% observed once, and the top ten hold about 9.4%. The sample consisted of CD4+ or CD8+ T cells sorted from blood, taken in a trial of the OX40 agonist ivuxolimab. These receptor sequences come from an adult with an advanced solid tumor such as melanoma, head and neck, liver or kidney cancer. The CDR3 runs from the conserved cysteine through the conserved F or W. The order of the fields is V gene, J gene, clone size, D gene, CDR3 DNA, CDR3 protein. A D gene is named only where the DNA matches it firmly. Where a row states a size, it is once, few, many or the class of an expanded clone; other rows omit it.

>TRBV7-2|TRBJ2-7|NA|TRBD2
TGTGCCAGCAGCCTAGCGGGAGGGCCGGATTACGAGCAGTACTTC
CASSLAGGPDYEQYF
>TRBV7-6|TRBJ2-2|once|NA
TGTGCCAGCAGCCCCGAGGGGGCCGGGGAGCTGTTTTTT
CASSPEGAGELFF
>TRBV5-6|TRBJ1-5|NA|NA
TGTGCCAGCAGCTTGGAGAATTCGAATAGCAATCAGCCCCAGCATTTT
CASSLENSNSNQPQHF
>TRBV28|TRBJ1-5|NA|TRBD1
TGTGCCAGCAGACAAACAGGGGACCAGCCCCAGCATTTT
CASRQTGDQPQHF
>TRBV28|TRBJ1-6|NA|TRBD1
TGTGCCAGCAGCTACAGGGGAAAGGGTTCACCCCTCCACTTT
CASSYRGKGSPLHF
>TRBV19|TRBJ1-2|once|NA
TGTGCCAGTATTAATCAGGGGCGGACGGGCTACACCTTC
CASINQGRTGYTF
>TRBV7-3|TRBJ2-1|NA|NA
TGTGCCAGCAGCTTAGATCACTCCTACAATGAGCAGTTCTTC
CASSLDHSYNEQFF
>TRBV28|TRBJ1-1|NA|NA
TGTGCCAGCAAATGGGGTTACACTGAAGCTTTCTTT
CASKWGYTEAFF
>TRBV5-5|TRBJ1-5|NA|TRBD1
TGTGCCAGCAGCCTTGCGGACAGGAGAAATCAGCCCCAGCATTTT
CASSLADRRNQPQHF
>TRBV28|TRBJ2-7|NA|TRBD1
TGTGCCAGCAGCCCCTCGGGACAGGGTATCGGCGAGCAGTACTTC
CASSPSGQGIGEQYF